The 25 T cell receptor beta chains listed next were all sequenced from one sample in a study of blood T cell repertoires in COVID-19. The assay was immunoSEQ multiplex PCR, and TCRdb's table has in-frame clones only and misses some. This sample yields 260,000 or so clones, of which approximately 87% are seen a single time; around 9.2% belongs to the top ten. Sequencing was done on a sample of peripheral blood. All receptors come from a human donor in a cohort sampled during active COVID-19.

This chain joins TRBV19 and TRBJ2-3; D perhaps matches TRBD1 (5 bases). The CDR3 contains 16 residues. Germline-derived CDR1 and CDR2 are LNHDA and SQIVND (reference sequence). Trimming pared 2 bases from V and 0 bases from J, leaving 12 bases between. CDR3 residues: CASSIQGSSSTDTQYF. CDR3 in DNA: TGTGCCAGTAGTATACAGGGCTCCTCTAGCACAGATACGCAGTATTTT.

Remarks on this clone: This sample includes further DNA sequences coding for the same CDR3. This sequence joins TRBV5-1 and TRBJ2-2, with D possibly matching TRBD1 (6 bases). With 0 bases removed from V and 0 bases from J, the gap between germline ends came to 9 bases. The CDR3 covers 16 residues. Germline lookup yields CDR1 SGHRS and CDR2 YFSETQ. The CDR3 reads CASSLGTAANTGELFF. CDR3 sequence (DNA): TGCGCCAGCAGCTTGGGGACAGCCGCGAACACCGGGGAGCTGTTTTTT.

This chain connects TRBV5-4 to TRBJ2-6; D is ambiguous. Trimming left V 1 base short and J 2 bases short, with 7 bases between. The CDR3 is 15 amino acids. The germline gives CDR1 SGHNT, CDR2 YYREEE (reference sequence). CDR3 region: CASSLNGPGANVLTF. CDR3 coding DNA: TGTGCCAGCAGCTTGAACGGTCCTGGGGCCAACGTCCTGACTTTC.

This clone showed up many times. The chain couples TRBV20-1 to TRBJ2-7, with TRBD2 matching 8 bases. Germline lookup yields CDR1 DFQATT and CDR2 SNEGSKA (reference sequence). The junction had 7 bases not matched to a gene; V was cut back by 3 bases and J by 0 bases. This CDR3 is 15 amino acids long. Here the CDR3 DNA reads TGCAGTGCTAGTGGGCTAGCGGGCTTCTCCTACGAGCAGTACTTC. This codes for CSASGLAGFSYEQYF.

This clone was counted only a few times. J is TRBJ1-5 and V is TRBV9; the match to TRBD1 covers 8 bases. The V and J ends lost 5 bases and 6 bases, in that order; junction bases with no gene match: 7. Germline values: CDR1 SGDLS, CDR2 YYNGEE. The CDR3 is made up of 14 amino acids. The DNA for the CDR3 is TGTGCCAGCAGTCTTACAGGGGGAAGTCAGCCCCAGCATTTT. Translating it yields CASSLTGGSQPQHF.

The chain combines TRBV11-2 with TRBJ2-6; D not certain. CDR1 is SGHAT and CDR2 is FQNNGV in the germline V gene. This CDR3 is 17 amino acids long. Trimming took off 2 bases at V and 1 base at J, with 12 bases between the two ends. The CDR3 is CASSLLVLRSGANVLTF. In nucleotides, the CDR3 is TGTGCCAGCAGCTTACTGGTTTTGAGGTCTGGGGCCAACGTCCTGACTTTC.

This clone was detected once. This chain connects TRBV19 to TRBJ1-2; 10 nucleotides line up with TRBD1. The CDR3 length is 14 residues. Trimming removed 8 bases from V and 3 bases from J; junction bases left unmatched: 6. Germline loops: CDR1 LNHDA, CDR2 SQIVND (reference sequence). This CDR3 reads CASQDRGPYYGYTF. In nucleotides, the CDR3 is TGTGCCAGTCAAGACAGGGGGCCGTACTATGGCTACACCTTC.

This chain uses TRBV4-3 with TRBJ2-3, with 7 positions matching TRBD1. This CDR3 spans 15 amino acids. From germline, CDR1 is LGHNA and CDR2 YSLEER. With 0 bases clipped from V and 10 bases from J, the junction kept 10 bases outside the gene matches. CDR3 sequence (DNA): TGCGCCAGCAGCCAAGATCCTCAGGAACAGGGGCCGCAGTATTTT. Amino acids: CASSQDPQEQGPQYF.

This clone was observed a few times. The chain uses TRBV10-1 and TRBJ2-2; 8 bases agree with TRBD1. Germline V gene sequence: CDR1 WNHNN, CDR2 SYGVQD (reference sequence). The CDR3 loop spans 14 amino acids. Trimming took 4 bases from V and 7 from J; bases not matched to a gene: 5. CDR3 nucleotides: TGCGCCAGCAGTGCCCGGACAGGGAACGGGGAGCTGTTTTTT. Translation: CASSARTGNGELFF.

This clone was counted only a few times. The chain is built from TRBV4-1 and TRBJ1-5; the D gene is possibly TRBD1 (6 bases). The V end was cut by 4 bases, the J end by 2 bases, with 9 bases between. This CDR3 has 14 amino acids. Looked up from germline, CDR1 is MGHRA and CDR2 is YSYEKL. This chain's CDR3 is CASSRGGGNQPQHF. The CDR3, as DNA: TGCGCCAGCAGCCGGGGGGGCGGCAATCAGCCCCAGCATTTT.

The rearrangement links TRBV5-6 to TRBJ2-5; TRBD1 is a possible D gene (7 bases). This CDR3 is 14 amino acids long. V lost 3 bases to trimming and J lost 4 bases, with 13 bases between them. The germline V gene encodes CDR1 SGHDT and CDR2 YYEEEE. Here the CDR3 DNA reads TGTGCCAGCAGCTGGCAGGGGGGCCTAGAGACCCAGTACTTC. Protein: CASSWQGGLETQYF.

This clone was detected only a few times. CDR3 DNA sequence: TGTGCCAGCGGGGAAAGAACAGGATTTAGAGCAACTAATGAAAAACTGTTTTTT. It yields the protein CASGERTGFRATNEKLFF. V and J are TRBV21-1 and TRBJ1-4; TRBD1 is the table's D call, not checked against the DNA. TRBV21-1 is a documented pseudogene. The CDR3 is 18 residues long.

In nucleotides, the CDR3 is TGCGCCAGCAGCTTAACTAGCGGGAGGGCCATGAATGAGCAGTTCTTC. Translated, it gives CASSLTSGRAMNEQFF. This sequence joins TRBV5-1 and TRBJ2-1; 13 nucleotides align to TRBD2. V lost 2 bases, J lost 7 bases, and 6 bases stayed unmatched. Germline loops: CDR1 SGHRS, CDR2 YFSETQ. The CDR3 extends over 16 amino acids.

This chain connects TRBV5-4 to TRBJ1-1; unclear D gene. In germline, CDR1 is SGHNT, CDR2 YYREEE (reference sequence). V shed 4 bases and J shed 5 bases, with 12 bases lying between them. The CDR3 is made up of 13 amino acids. This CDR3 is CASSPVAGTEAFF. CDR3 DNA: TGTGCCAGCAGCCCCGTCGCGGGAACTGAAGCTTTCTTT.

The chain joins TRBV6-6 to TRBJ2-7; 9 positions match TRBD1. The CDR3 spans 14 residues. Germline V gene lookup returns CDR1 MNHNY and CDR2 SVGAGI (reference sequence). V shed 6 bases, J shed 6 bases, and the junction held 9 bases outside the gene matches. In DNA, the CDR3 is TGTGCCAGCAGAATGGGGACAGGGCCTGGCGAGCAGTACTTC. Translation: CASRMGTGPGEQYF.

V usage is TRBV19 and J usage is TRBJ2-1; D is unclear. The V end was cut by 8 bases, the J end by 5 bases, with 13 bases between. This CDR3 is built from 13 residues. The germline V gene has CDR1 LNHDA and CDR2 SQIVND (reference sequence). CDR3 bases: TGTGCCAGTGCATACGTGGCACACAATGAGCAGTTCTTC. It is translated as CASAYVAHNEQFF.

This clone was seen just once. The CDR3 loop is CATGAGDGNQPQHF. The CDR3 nucleotides read TGTGCCACCGGCGCGGGGGATGGCAATCAGCCCCAGCATTTT. This rearrangement joins TRBV10-3 to TRBJ1-5, with D perhaps TRBD1 (5 bases). CDR1 and CDR2 from the germline V gene are ENHRY and SYGVKD. V was pared by 10 bases and J by 2 bases, with 15 bases between. The CDR3 is made up of 14 amino acids.

This clone showed up just a few times. This chain uses TRBV24-1 with TRBJ2-7, with 10 bases lining up with TRBD1. J gave up 6 bases and V 3 bases, and 7 bases lay outside the gene matches. Germline-derived CDR1 and CDR2 are KGHDR and SFDVKD. The CDR3 length is 15 residues. The CDR3 here is CATSDHRGTGVEQYF. The CDR3 DNA follows: TGTGCCACCAGTGATCACCGAGGGACAGGGGTCGAGCAGTACTTC.

V is TRBV5-1 and J is TRBJ1-1, with 7 positions matching TRBD1. Germline lookup yields CDR1 SGHRS and CDR2 YFSETQ. Trimming cost V 0 bases and J 4 bases; bases outside gene matches: 6. There are 15 residues in the CDR3. CDR3 region: CASSLGGQTFTEAFF. CDR3 nucleotides: TGCGCCAGCAGCTTGGGGGGACAGACATTCACTGAAGCTTTCTTT.

This clone was counted a few times. The chain has TRBV27 and TRBJ1-1; D may be TRBD1 (5 bases). V dropped 4 bases and J dropped 0 bases, with 9 bases sitting between them. This CDR3 spans 14 amino acids. The germline V gene has CDR1 MNHEY and CDR2 SMNVEV (reference sequence). This chain's CDR3 is CASSYGHMNTEAFF. The CDR3 region has the DNA TGTGCCAGCAGTTACGGACATATGAACACTGAAGCTTTCTTT.

The chain uses TRBV9 and TRBJ2-1; D is uncertain. This CDR3 spans 16 amino acids. Germline lookup yields CDR1 SGDLS and CDR2 YYNGEE. Between the trimmed V and J ends, which lost 4 bases and 10 bases, there was a span of 24 bases. In DNA form, the CDR3 reads TGTGCCAGCAGCCCCCGCCCTTCTTCCTCCAACGGGGAGCAGTTCTTC. Its translation: CASSPRPSSSNGEQFF.

The CDR3 DNA reads TGTGCCAGCAGCCGTAGGGGGTTCGACCAGCCCCAGCATTTT. Protein product: CASSRRGFDQPQHF. V usage is TRBV3-1 (or the pseudogene TRBV3-2) and J usage is TRBJ1-5; maybe TRBD1 (6 bases). V was cut by 4 bases and J by 7 bases, with 14 bases left in between. CDR3 length: 14 amino acids. CDR1 and CDR2 (germline): LGHDT, YNNKEL (reference sequence).

The chain recombines TRBV27 with TRBJ1-3, with a weak D call TRBD1 (6 bases). The CDR3 consists of 13 residues. Trimming left V 5 bases short and J 4 bases short, with 9 bases between. Germline V gene lookup returns CDR1 MNHEY and CDR2 SMNVEV (reference sequence). The CDR3 loop reads CASSTGRGNTIYF. As DNA, the CDR3 is TGTGCCAGCAGTACAGGGAGAGGAAACACCATATATTTT.

In the case of this clone: Other DNA sequences in the sample encode the same CDR3. The chain employs TRBV27 and TRBJ2-3; 12 nucleotides line up with TRBD2. From germline, CDR1 is MNHEY and CDR2 SMNVEV (reference sequence). J gave up 6 bases and V 4 bases, and 5 bases lay outside the gene matches. The CDR3 runs 15 residues. CDR3 amino acids: CASSSLAGGPDTQYF. In nucleotides, the CDR3 is TGTGCCAGCAGTTCCCTAGCGGGAGGGCCGGATACGCAGTATTTT.

V usage is TRBV19 and J usage is TRBJ1-1, with 12 bases lining up with TRBD1. The CDR3 extends over 16 amino acids. J lost 1 base, V lost 7 bases, and 7 bases had no gene match. The V gene's germline CDR1 is LNHDA and CDR2 SQIVND (reference sequence). The CDR3 region has the DNA TGTGCCAGTACCTCCGGGACAGGGGGCTGGAACACTGAAGCTTTCTTT. Encoded protein: CASTSGTGGWNTEAFF. The whole variable domain, filled in from reference TRBV19 and TRBJ1-1, reads DGGITQSPKYLFRKEGQNVTLSCEQNLNHDAMYWYRQDPGQGLRLIYYSQIVNDFQKGDIAEGYSVSREKKESFPLTVTSAQKNPTAFYLCASTSGTGGWNTEAFFGQGTRLTVV.